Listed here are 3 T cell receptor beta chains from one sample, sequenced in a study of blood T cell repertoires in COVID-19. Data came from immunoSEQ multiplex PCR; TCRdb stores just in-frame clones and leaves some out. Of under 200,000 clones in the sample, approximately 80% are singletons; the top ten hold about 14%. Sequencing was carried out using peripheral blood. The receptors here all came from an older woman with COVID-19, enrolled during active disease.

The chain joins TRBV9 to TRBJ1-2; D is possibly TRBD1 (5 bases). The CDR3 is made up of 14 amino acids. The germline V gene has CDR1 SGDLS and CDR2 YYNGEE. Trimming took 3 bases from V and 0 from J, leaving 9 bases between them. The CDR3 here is CASSAWGANYGYTF. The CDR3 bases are TGTGCCAGCAGCGCATGGGGGGCTAACTATGGCTACACCTTC.

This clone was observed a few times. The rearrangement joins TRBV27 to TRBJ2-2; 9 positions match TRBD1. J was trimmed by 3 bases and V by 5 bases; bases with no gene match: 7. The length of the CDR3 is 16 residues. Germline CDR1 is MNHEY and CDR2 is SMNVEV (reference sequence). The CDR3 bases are TGTGCCAGCAGTACACTCGACAGGGGGTACACCGGGGAGCTGTTTTTT. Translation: CASSTLDRGYTGELFF.

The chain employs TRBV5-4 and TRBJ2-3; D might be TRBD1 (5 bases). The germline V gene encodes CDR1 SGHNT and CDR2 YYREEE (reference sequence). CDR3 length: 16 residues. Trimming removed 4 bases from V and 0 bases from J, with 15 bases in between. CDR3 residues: CASSPSSRQSTDTQYF. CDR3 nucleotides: TGTGCCAGCAGCCCGAGTTCTCGACAGAGCACAGATACGCAGTATTTT.